Listed below are T cell receptor beta chains from one sample, sequenced in a study of blood T cell repertoires in COVID-19. Using immunoSEQ multiplex PCR, the repertoire was profiled, and TCRdb retains in-frame clones only, with some absent. The table has over 200,000 clones, 75% to 90% seen once. Material: peripheral blood. These TCRs come from a man between 25 and 39 years old with COVID-19, enrolled during active disease. The CDR3 runs from the conserved cysteine through the conserved F or W. The D gene is left open where the match is weak. Rows may omit the clone size; those that give it use once, few, many or a size class.

>NA|TRBD1|17|TRBJ2-7|TRBV4-1
TGCGCCAGCAGCCCAGTGGCTACGGGACAGGGGATCTACGAGCAGTACTTC
CASSPVATGQGIYEQYF
>once|NA|14|TRBJ2-1|TRBV19
TGTGCCAGTAGTATAGATACAGAATACAATGAGCAGTTCTTC
CASSIDTEYNEQFF
>NA|NA|16|TRBJ2-3|TRBV5-1
TGCGCCAGCAGCCCGCTTTTAGCTCCTAGCACAGATACGCAGTATTTT
CASSPLLAPSTDTQYF
>NA|NA|14|TRBJ2-7|TRBV2
TGTGCCAGCACCTTTGGACTTACCTCCTACGAGCAGTACTTC
CASTFGLTSYEQYF
>NA|NA|15|TRBJ2-7|TRBV7-9
TGTGCCAGAGTAGCCGGGACACTGGTTTCCTACGAGCAGTACTTC
CARVAGTLVSYEQYF
>NA|NA|14|TRBJ2-7|TRBV6-6
TGTGCCAGCAGGCTACAGGAAACCCTCCACGAGCAGTACTTC
CASRLQETLHEQYF
>NA|NA|14|TRBJ1-2|TRBV2
TGTGCCAGCAGTGAAGCCGGACAAAGAAATGGCTACACCTTC
CASSEAGQRNGYTF
>NA|TRBD1|15|TRBJ1-6|TRBV18
TGTGCCAGCTCACTTGGGACAGGGGCCAATTCACCCCTCCACTTT
CASSLGTGANSPLHF
>few|TRBD1|14|TRBJ1-2|TRBV5-1
TGCGCCAGCTCCGGGACAGCGGCCAACTATGGCTACACCTTC
CASSGTAANYGYTF
>NA|NA|12|TRBJ1-6|TRBV6-2/TRBV6-3
TGTGCCAGCACCCCCGGTAATTCACCCCTCCACTTT
CASTPGNSPLHF
>once|NA|15|TRBJ2-5|TRBV27
TGTGCCAGCAGTTTATCGGAGGGGTGGGGAGAGACCCAGTACTTC
CASSLSEGWGETQYF
>NA|TRBD1|15|TRBJ1-1|TRBV18
TGTGCCAGCTCACCATACGCAACAGGGGGGACTGAAGCTTTCTTT
CASSPYATGGTEAFF
>NA|TRBD2|20|TRBJ2-4|TRBV4-2
TGTGCCAGCAGCCAAGCCATAGCGGGGGGCCCTTCATTAGCCAAAAACATTCAGTACTTC
CASSQAIAGGPSLAKNIQYF